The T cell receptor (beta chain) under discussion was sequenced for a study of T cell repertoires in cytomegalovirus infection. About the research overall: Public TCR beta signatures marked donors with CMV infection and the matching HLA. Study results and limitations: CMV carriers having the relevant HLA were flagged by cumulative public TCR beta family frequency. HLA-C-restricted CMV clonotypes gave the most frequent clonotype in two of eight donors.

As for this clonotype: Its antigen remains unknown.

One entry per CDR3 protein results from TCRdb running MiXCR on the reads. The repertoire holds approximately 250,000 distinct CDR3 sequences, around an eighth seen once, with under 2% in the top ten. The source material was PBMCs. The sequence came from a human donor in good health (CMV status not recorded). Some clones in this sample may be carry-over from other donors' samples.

DNA for the CDR3: TGCAGTGCTAGAGGGCACCGGGACGCACACAATGAGCAGTTCTTC. Translating it yields CSARGHRDAHNEQFF. V usage is TRBV20-1 and J usage is TRBJ2-1; either TRBD1 or TRBD2 may supply D (5 bases each). The germline CDR1 and CDR2 sequences are DFQATT and SNEGSKA (reference sequence). With 1 base removed from V and 5 bases from J, the gap between germline ends came to 15 bases. The CDR3 spans 15 residues.